These T cell receptor beta chains were read from a single sample in a study of Ad26.COV2.S vaccination and SARS-CoV-2 variants. The table came from immunoSEQ multiplex PCR; TCRdb's copy has only in-frame clones and leaves some out. The sample yields roughly 140,000 clones, 86% seen once. Sample: peripheral blood, taken after recovery from COVID-19. The receptors were gathered from a human donor who had recovered from COVID-19. CDR3s include the opening cysteine and the closing phenylalanine or tryptophan. D genes are given only for firm matches. Not every row has a clone size; where given, it reads once, few, many or a size class.

d_call: TRBD1
j_call: TRBJ1-1
v_call: TRBV28
clone_size: NA
cdr3_length: 13
cdr3_aa: CASTGGAESEAFF
cdr3_nt: TGTGCCAGTACAGGGGGCGCGGAGTCGGAAGCTTTCTTT

d_call: NA
j_call: TRBJ1-1
v_call: TRBV28
clone_size: NA
cdr3_length: 14
cdr3_aa: CASTSADIYTEAFF
cdr3_nt: TGTGCCAGCACCTCGGCGGACATCTACACTGAAGCTTTCTTT

d_call: TRBD1
j_call: TRBJ2-2
v_call: TRBV19
clone_size: NA
cdr3_length: 15
cdr3_aa: CASRAGQGRTGELFF
cdr3_nt: TGTGCCAGTAGGGCAGGACAGGGCAGGACCGGGGAGCTGTTTTTT

d_call: TRBD1
j_call: TRBJ1-2
v_call: TRBV4-1
clone_size: NA
cdr3_length: 16
cdr3_aa: CASSQGGTGAIYGYTF
cdr3_nt: TGCGCCAGCAGCCAAGGAGGGACAGGGGCAATTTATGGCTACACCTTC

d_call: NA
j_call: TRBJ2-2
v_call: TRBV11-2
clone_size: NA
cdr3_length: 15
cdr3_aa: CASSLHRANTGELFF
cdr3_nt: TGTGCCAGCAGCTTACATCGAGCGAACACCGGGGAGCTGTTTTTT

d_call: NA
j_call: TRBJ1-1
v_call: TRBV6-5
clone_size: NA
cdr3_length: 12
cdr3_aa: CASSYGGTEAFF
cdr3_nt: TGTGCCAGCAGTTACGGGGGCACTGAAGCTTTCTTT

d_call: NA
j_call: TRBJ1-2
v_call: TRBV6-5
clone_size: NA
cdr3_length: 14
cdr3_aa: CASSSFTEFYGYTF
cdr3_nt: TGTGCCAGCAGCTCATTTACAGAATTCTATGGCTACACCTTC

d_call: TRBD1
j_call: TRBJ1-4
v_call: TRBV6-5
clone_size: NA
cdr3_length: 14
cdr3_aa: CASRETGTAEKLFF
cdr3_nt: TGTGCCAGCAGAGAGACAGGGACAGCTGAAAAACTGTTTTTT

d_call: TRBD2
j_call: TRBJ2-2
v_call: TRBV7-9
clone_size: few
cdr3_length: 15
cdr3_aa: CASRPGGASTGELFF
cdr3_nt: TGTGCCAGCAGGCCCGGGGGGGCAAGCACCGGGGAGCTGTTTTTT

d_call: NA
j_call: TRBJ2-7
v_call: TRBV6-5
clone_size: NA
cdr3_length: 15
cdr3_aa: CASNSPGDGRYEQYF
cdr3_nt: TGTGCCAGCAACTCTCCCGGGGACGGCCGATACGAGCAGTACTTC

d_call: NA
j_call: TRBJ1-1
v_call: TRBV6-5
clone_size: NA
cdr3_length: 14
cdr3_aa: CASSYGGGNTEAFF
cdr3_nt: TGTGCCAGCAGTTACGGGGGGGGTAACACTGAAGCTTTCTTT

d_call: TRBD1
j_call: TRBJ1-5
v_call: TRBV6-6
clone_size: NA
cdr3_length: 14
cdr3_aa: CASSPTGEYKPQHF
cdr3_nt: TGTGCCAGCAGTCCTACAGGGGAGTATAAGCCCCAGCATTTT

d_call: NA
j_call: TRBJ2-1
v_call: TRBV6-5
clone_size: NA
cdr3_length: 12
cdr3_aa: CASSQEGDEQFF
cdr3_nt: TGTGCCAGCAGCCAGGAGGGAGATGAGCAGTTCTTC

d_call: NA
j_call: TRBJ2-5
v_call: TRBV6-5
clone_size: NA
cdr3_length: 15
cdr3_aa: CASSYSYGVQETQYF
cdr3_nt: TGTGCCAGCAGTTACTCGTATGGGGTCCAAGAGACCCAGTACTTC

d_call: TRBD2
j_call: TRBJ2-1
v_call: TRBV15
clone_size: NA
cdr3_length: 15
cdr3_aa: CATSREPGGYNEQFF
cdr3_nt: TGTGCCACCAGCAGAGAACCGGGGGGGTACAATGAGCAGTTCTTC

d_call: NA
j_call: TRBJ2-5
v_call: TRBV30
clone_size: NA
cdr3_length: 12
cdr3_aa: CAWSDYQETQYF
cdr3_nt: TGTGCCTGGAGTGACTATCAAGAGACCCAGTACTTC

d_call: NA
j_call: TRBJ1-5
v_call: TRBV27
clone_size: NA
cdr3_length: 13
cdr3_aa: CASSSRRDQPQHF
cdr3_nt: TGTGCCAGCAGTTCACGAAGAGATCAGCCCCAGCATTTT

d_call: TRBD1
j_call: TRBJ1-4
v_call: TRBV28
clone_size: NA
cdr3_length: 17
cdr3_aa: CASSSGGQGVTNEKLFF
cdr3_nt: TGTGCCAGCAGTTCCGGGGGACAGGGCGTAACTAATGAAAAACTGTTTTTT

d_call: NA
j_call: TRBJ1-3
v_call: TRBV4-1
clone_size: NA
cdr3_length: 16
cdr3_aa: CASSQFYIGSGNTIYF
cdr3_nt: TGCGCCAGCAGCCAGTTTTACATCGGCTCTGGAAACACCATATATTTT

d_call: TRBD1
j_call: TRBJ1-1
v_call: TRBV9
clone_size: NA
cdr3_length: 15
cdr3_aa: CASSPGTGGAPEAFF
cdr3_nt: TGTGCCAGCAGCCCCGGGACAGGGGGCGCCCCTGAAGCTTTCTTT